Below, 22 T cell receptor beta chains from the same sample are listed, as sequenced in a study of T cell changes during pregnancy in multiple sclerosis. TCRdb's table, derived via immunoSEQ multiplex PCR, lists solely in-frame clones and lacks some. The sample includes 30,000 to 40,000 clones, 85% to 95% of them seen just once. The sample consisted of CD8+ T cells from peripheral blood mononuclear cells, taken in the third trimester of pregnancy. The source is a female donor with multiple sclerosis, enrolled in a pregnancy study.

This clone was seen only a few times. The DNA for the CDR3 is TGTGCCAGCACCCCAAGCGGGGGCTTGAACACTGAAGCTTTCTTT. Protein product: CASTPSGGLNTEAFF. The chain links TRBV27 to TRBJ1-1; the D gene is possibly TRBD1 (6 bases). This CDR3 has 15 amino acids. Germline CDR1 MNHEY, CDR2 SMNVEV (reference sequence). V shed 7 bases and J shed 0 bases, with 15 bases lying between them.

The V call is TRBV7-3, the J call TRBJ2-7, with 11 bases identical to TRBD2. With 6 bases clipped from V and 4 bases from J, the junction kept 5 bases outside the gene matches. In germline, CDR1 is SGHTA, CDR2 FQGTGA. This CDR3 has 14 amino acids. The CDR3 DNA is TGTGCCAGCAGGTCGACTAGCGGGACTTACGAGCAGTACTTC. Residues: CASRSTSGTYEQYF.

The V and J genes are TRBV4-1 and TRBJ1-6; possible D gene TRBD1, 5 bases. Deletions cut 2 bases from V and 6 bases from J, with 11 bases between. The germline CDR1 and CDR2 sequences are MGHRA and YSYEKL. The CDR3 covers 15 residues. The CDR3 sequence is CASSQYSDSNSPLHF. Written as DNA, the CDR3 is TGCGCCAGCAGCCAATATTCTGACAGTAATTCACCCCTCCACTTT.

The chain has TRBV14 and TRBJ1-1; TRBD1 might be the D (6 bases). This CDR3 comprises 13 residues. Germline CDR1 is SGHDN and CDR2 is FVKESK. Trimming stripped 4 bases from V and 1 base from J, with 7 bases between. The CDR3 nucleotides are TGTGCCAGCAGCCCGACAGGGAACACTGAAGCTTTCTTT. This codes for CASSPTGNTEAFF.

This chain uses TRBV10-2 with TRBJ2-1; the D gene is possibly TRBD2 (7 bases). This CDR3 is built from 14 residues. CDR1 and CDR2 from the germline V gene are WSHSY and SAAADI. Trimming shortened V by 1 base and J by 8 bases, and 12 bases separated the two germline ends. The CDR3 coding sequence is TGCGCCAGCAGTGAGTTAGGGGGGGGCGATGAGCAGTTCTTC. Its protein is CASSELGGGDEQFF.

V gene TRBV10-2 combines with J gene TRBJ2-2; 8 bases match TRBD1. V trimming: 1 base; J trimming: 6 bases; junction bases outside the gene matches: 7. CDR1 is WSHSY and CDR2 is SAAADI in the germline V gene. The CDR3 is made up of 16 amino acids. This CDR3 is CASSELGQVRPGELFF. The DNA of the CDR3 is TGCGCCAGCAGTGAGTTGGGACAGGTCCGCCCCGGGGAGCTGTTTTTT.

The CDR3 loop reads CASSVVRDRGNTEAFF. The CDR3 DNA is TGTGCCAGCAGCGTAGTTAGGGACAGAGGGAACACTGAAGCTTTCTTT. The V gene is TRBV9, the J gene TRBJ1-1; 7 bases are a match to TRBD1. The germline V gene encodes CDR1 SGDLS and CDR2 YYNGEE. This CDR3 has 16 amino acids. J lost 1 base, V lost 0 bases, and 6 bases had no gene match.

The rearrangement uses TRBV13 and TRBJ2-1, with 7 bases that match TRBD1. Germline CDR1 and CDR2: PRHDT and FYEKMQ (reference sequence). CDR3 length: 14 amino acids. The V gene end was trimmed by 8 bases and the J gene end by 8 bases; junction bases not matched to a gene: 12. The CDR3 here is CASGSGERGHEQFF. The CDR3 DNA is TGTGCCAGCGGGTCCGGGGAGAGGGGGCATGAGCAGTTCTTC.

The V gene is TRBV11-2, the J gene TRBJ2-7; 9 nucleotides agree with TRBD2. The V segment lost 5 bases and the J segment 1 base; nucleotides outside the gene matches: 9. Looked up from germline, CDR1 is SGHAT and CDR2 is FQNNGV. The CDR3 is 16 residues long. CDR3 nucleotides: TGTGCCAGCAGCCCCGGGCTAGCGGGGTTATCCTACGAGCAGTACTTC. Protein: CASSPGLAGLSYEQYF.

The chain is built from TRBV4-1 and TRBJ2-3; TRBD2 is a possible D gene (6 bases). Trimming stripped 1 base from V and 0 bases from J, with 8 bases between. The germline gives CDR1 MGHRA, CDR2 YSYEKL. This CDR3 region has 15 residues. The CDR3 loop reads CASSQVADSTDTQYF. As DNA, the CDR3 is TGCGCCAGCAGCCAAGTAGCGGATAGCACAGATACGCAGTATTTT.

The DNA for the CDR3 is TGTGCCAGCAGCTCCGAGACTAGCGGGGTTGGCAATGAGCAGTTCTTC. Translated: CASSSETSGVGNEQFF. The chain joins TRBV7-6 to TRBJ2-1; 11 nucleotides match TRBD2. The CDR3 is made up of 16 amino acids. Germline V lookup: CDR1 SGHVS, CDR2 FNYEAQ. Losses at the gene ends were 4 bases for V and 6 bases for J; bases not matched to a gene: 8.

The chain uses TRBV15 and TRBJ2-6, with a tentative D call TRBD2 (6 bases). Germline V CDR1 and CDR2: LNHNV, YYDKDF (reference sequence). V was pared by 0 bases and J by 0 bases, with 12 bases between. The CDR3 sequence is 18 residues long. The CDR3 nucleotides are TGTGCCACCAGCAGAGATCCTAGCGAGGTCTCTGGGGCCAACGTCCTGACTTTC. Residues: CATSRDPSEVSGANVLTF.

The chain employs TRBV6-5 and TRBJ2-1, with 7 bases fitting TRBD1. V lost 8 bases, J lost 2 bases, and 6 bases stayed unmatched. This CDR3 contains 14 residues. The germline V gene encodes CDR1 MNHEY and CDR2 SVGAGI. The CDR3 region has the DNA TGTGCCAGCGCCCGGGACAGAACCTACAATGAGCAGTTCTTC. Translating it yields CASARDRTYNEQFF.

This chain joins TRBV27 and TRBJ1-2; possible D gene TRBD1, 6 bases. The germline CDR1 and CDR2 sequences are MNHEY and SMNVEV (reference sequence). The CDR3 is made up of 13 amino acids. Trimming removed 8 bases from V and 6 bases from J, with 16 bases in between. The chain's CDR3 is CASGAGGVDGYTF. CDR3 nucleotides: TGTGCCAGCGGAGCGGGGGGCGTAGATGGCTACACCTTC.

The chain couples TRBV19 to TRBJ2-1, with D maybe TRBD2 (5 bases). From germline, CDR1 is LNHDA and CDR2 SQIVND (reference sequence). This CDR3 is built from 15 residues. Trimming cost V 2 bases and J 5 bases, with 13 bases left between them. CDR3 sequence (DNA): TGTGCCAGTAGTATATTCAGCGGATCTAACAATGAGCAGTTCTTC. Its protein is CASSIFSGSNNEQFF.

Here the CDR3 reads CASSERGGYQPQHF. The DNA of the CDR3 is TGTGCCAGCAGTGAAAGGGGGGGGTATCAGCCCCAGCATTTT. The gene calls are TRBV2 and TRBJ1-5; TRBD1 might be the D (6 bases). Germline values: CDR1 SNHLY, CDR2 FYNNEI. V was pared by 2 bases and J by 5 bases, with 10 bases between. The CDR3 length is 14 residues. Based on the CDR3 plus reference TRBV2 and TRBJ1-5, the full variable domain is EPEVTQTPSHQVTQMGQEVILRCVPISNHLYFYWYRQILGQKVEFLVSFYNNEISEKSEIFDDQFSVERPDGSNFTLKIRSTKLEDSAMYFCASSERGGYQPQHFGDGTRLSIL.

The count of this clone is one. The chain links TRBV21-1 to TRBJ1-1; the table's D gene call, TRBD1, was not cross checked with the DNA. TRBV21-1 is a listed pseudogene. CDR3 length: 12 residues. CDR3 loop: CASSNSQVEAFF. CDR3 bases: TGTGCCAGCAGCAATTCTCAGGTTGAAGCTTTCTTT.

The rearrangement links TRBV11-2 to TRBJ1-1; TRBD1 might be the D (6 bases). The germline gives CDR1 SGHAT, CDR2 FQNNGV. The CDR3 contains 14 residues. With 2 bases removed from V and 4 bases from J, the gap between germline ends came to 11 bases. This CDR3 is CASSLSGATTEAFF. CDR3 nucleotide sequence: TGTGCCAGCAGCTTATCAGGGGCAACCACTGAAGCTTTCTTT.

This rearrangement joins TRBV9 to TRBJ1-1; 7 nucleotides match TRBD1. Trimming cost V 4 bases and J 4 bases; bases outside gene matches: 4. The CDR3 covers 13 residues. CDR1 and CDR2 from the germline V gene are SGDLS and YYNGEE. The DNA for the CDR3 is TGTGCCAGCAGCAACACAGGGGCCACTGAAGCTTTCTTT. Residues: CASSNTGATEAFF.

The chain is built from TRBV11-2 and TRBJ2-5; 7 bases align to TRBD2. Per the germline V gene, CDR1 is SGHAT and CDR2 is FQNNGV. J was trimmed by 4 bases and V by 4 bases; bases with no gene match: 9. CDR3 length equals 15 residues. CDR3 DNA sequence: TGTGCCAGCAGCTGGTCGGGGGGAGGTCTAGAGACCCAGTACTTC. Protein product: CASSWSGGGLETQYF. Full variable domain (outside the CDR3, taken from reference TRBV11-2 and TRBJ2-5): EAGVAQSPRYKIIEKRQSVAFWCNPISGHATLYWYQQILGQGPKLLIQFQNNGVVDDSQLPKDRFSAERLKGVDSTLKIQPAKLEDSAVYLCASSWSGGGLETQYFGPGTRLLVL.

The chain joins TRBV4-1 to TRBJ2-1; 11 bases map to TRBD2. The CDR3 extends over 16 amino acids. CDR1 and CDR2 (germline): MGHRA, YSYEKL. The junction had 3 bases not matched to a gene; V was cut back by 2 bases and J by 3 bases. The chain's CDR3 is CASSQFLAGGYNEQFF. CDR3 DNA: TGCGCCAGCAGCCAATTCCTAGCGGGGGGCTACAATGAGCAGTTCTTC.

The V call is TRBV7-9, the J call TRBJ1-1; D gene unclear. The CDR3 runs to 12 residues. Trimming took off 11 bases at V and 1 base at J, with 11 bases between the two ends. Germline V lookup: CDR1 SEHNR, CDR2 FQNEAQ (reference sequence). CDR3 protein: CAGEGGNTEAFF. The CDR3, as DNA: TGTGCCGGAGAGGGCGGGAACACTGAAGCTTTCTTT.